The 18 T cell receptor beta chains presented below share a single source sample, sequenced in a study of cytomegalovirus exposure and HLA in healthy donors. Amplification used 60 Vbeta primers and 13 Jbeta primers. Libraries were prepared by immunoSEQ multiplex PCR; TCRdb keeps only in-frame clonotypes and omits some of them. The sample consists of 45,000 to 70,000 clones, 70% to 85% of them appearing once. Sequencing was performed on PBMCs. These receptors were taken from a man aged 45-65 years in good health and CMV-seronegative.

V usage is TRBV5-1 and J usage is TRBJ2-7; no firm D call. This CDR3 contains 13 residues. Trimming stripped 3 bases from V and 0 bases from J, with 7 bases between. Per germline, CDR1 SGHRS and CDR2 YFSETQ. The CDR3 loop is CASSSTLSYEQYF. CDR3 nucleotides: TGCGCCAGCAGCTCGACACTCTCCTACGAGCAGTACTTC.

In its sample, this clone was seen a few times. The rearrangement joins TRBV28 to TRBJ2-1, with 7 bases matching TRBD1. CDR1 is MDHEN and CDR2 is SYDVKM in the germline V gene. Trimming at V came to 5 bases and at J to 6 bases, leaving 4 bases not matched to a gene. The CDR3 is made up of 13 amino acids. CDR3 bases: TGTGCCAGCAGTAGCCCAGGGGGCAATGAGCAGTTCTTC. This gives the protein CASSSPGGNEQFF.

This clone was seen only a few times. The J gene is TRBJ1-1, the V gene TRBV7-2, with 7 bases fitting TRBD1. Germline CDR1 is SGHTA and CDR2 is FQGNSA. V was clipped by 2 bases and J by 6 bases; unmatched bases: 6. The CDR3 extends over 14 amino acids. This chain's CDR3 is CASSLFGTGAEAFF. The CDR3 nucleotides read TGTGCCAGCAGCTTATTTGGCACAGGGGCTGAAGCTTTCTTT.

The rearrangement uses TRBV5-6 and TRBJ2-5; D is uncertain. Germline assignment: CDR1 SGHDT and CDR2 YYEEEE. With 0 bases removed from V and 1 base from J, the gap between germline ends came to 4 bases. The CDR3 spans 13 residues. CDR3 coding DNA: TGTGCCAGCAGCTTGGGTAGCCAAGAGACCCAGTACTTC. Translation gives CASSLGSQETQYF.

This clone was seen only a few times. CDR3 coding DNA: TGTGCCAGCAGCGATGGGCAGGGGACCAAAAGATTCGGGGCTTTCTTT. It encodes CASSDGQGTKRFGAFF. The V gene is TRBV6-6, the J gene TRBJ1-1; D perhaps matches TRBD1 (6 bases). Per the germline V gene, CDR1 is MNHNY and CDR2 is SVGAGI (reference sequence). The CDR3 has 16 amino acids. V lost 6 bases, J lost 11 bases, and 28 bases lay in between.

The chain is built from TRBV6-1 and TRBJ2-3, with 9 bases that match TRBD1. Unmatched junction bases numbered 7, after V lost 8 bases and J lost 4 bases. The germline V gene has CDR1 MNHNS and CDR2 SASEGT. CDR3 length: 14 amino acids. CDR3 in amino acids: CASLRDRAPDTQYF. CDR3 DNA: TGTGCCAGCCTCCGGGACAGGGCCCCAGATACGCAGTATTTT.

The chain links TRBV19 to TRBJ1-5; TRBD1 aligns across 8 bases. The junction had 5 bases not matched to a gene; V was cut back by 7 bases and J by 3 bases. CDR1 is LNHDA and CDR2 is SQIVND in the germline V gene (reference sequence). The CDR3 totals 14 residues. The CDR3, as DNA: TGTGCCAGTAAATTGACAGGGGTCAATCAGCCCCAGCATTTT. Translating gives CASKLTGVNQPQHF.

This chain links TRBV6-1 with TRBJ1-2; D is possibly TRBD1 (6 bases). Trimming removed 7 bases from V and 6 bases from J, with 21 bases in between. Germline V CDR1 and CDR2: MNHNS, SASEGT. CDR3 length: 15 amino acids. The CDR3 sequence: CASMTGLFLRHGYTF. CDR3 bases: TGTGCCAGCATGACAGGACTGTTTCTACGTCATGGCTACACCTTC.

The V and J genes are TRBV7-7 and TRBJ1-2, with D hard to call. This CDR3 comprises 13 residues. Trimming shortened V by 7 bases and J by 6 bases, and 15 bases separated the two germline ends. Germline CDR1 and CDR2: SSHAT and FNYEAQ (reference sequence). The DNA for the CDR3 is TGTGCCAGCAACCGAGGCAGGAGGGATGGCTACACCTTC. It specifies CASNRGRRDGYTF.

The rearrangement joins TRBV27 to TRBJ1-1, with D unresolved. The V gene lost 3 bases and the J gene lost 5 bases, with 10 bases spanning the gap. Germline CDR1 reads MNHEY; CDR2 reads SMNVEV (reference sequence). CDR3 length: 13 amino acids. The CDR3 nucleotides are TGTGCCAGCAGTTTTAGCGTGTTTACTGAAGCTTTCTTT. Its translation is CASSFSVFTEAFF.

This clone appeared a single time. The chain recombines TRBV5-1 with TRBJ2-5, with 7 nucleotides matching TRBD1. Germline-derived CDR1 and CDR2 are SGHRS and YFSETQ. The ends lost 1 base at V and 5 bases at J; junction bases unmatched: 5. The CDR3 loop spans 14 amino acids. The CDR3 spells CASSLRQGRETQYF. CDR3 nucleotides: TGCGCCAGCAGCTTGAGACAGGGTAGGGAGACCCAGTACTTC.

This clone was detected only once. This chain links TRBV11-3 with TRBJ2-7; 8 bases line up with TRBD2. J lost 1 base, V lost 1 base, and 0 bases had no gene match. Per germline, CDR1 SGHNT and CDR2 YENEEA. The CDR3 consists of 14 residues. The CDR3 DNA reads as TGTGCCAGCAGCTTAGGCGGGGGGTCCTACGAGCAGTACTTC. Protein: CASSLGGGSYEQYF.

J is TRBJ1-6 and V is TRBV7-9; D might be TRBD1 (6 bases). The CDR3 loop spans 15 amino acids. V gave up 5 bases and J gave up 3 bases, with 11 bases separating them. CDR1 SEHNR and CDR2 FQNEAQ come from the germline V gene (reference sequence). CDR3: CASSATGNYNSPLHF. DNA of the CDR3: TGTGCCAGCAGCGCAACAGGGAACTATAATTCACCCCTCCACTTT. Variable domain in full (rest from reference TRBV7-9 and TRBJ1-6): DTGVSQNPRHKITKRGQNVTFRCDPISEHNRLYWYRQTLGQGPEFLTYFQNEAQLEKSRLLSDRFSAERPKGSFSTLEIQRTEQGDSAMYLCASSATGNYNSPLHFGNGTRLTVT.

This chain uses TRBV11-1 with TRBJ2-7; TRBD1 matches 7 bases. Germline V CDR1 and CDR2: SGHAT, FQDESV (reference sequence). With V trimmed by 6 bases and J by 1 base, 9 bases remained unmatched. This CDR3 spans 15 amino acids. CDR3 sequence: CASSLPGQPSYEQYF. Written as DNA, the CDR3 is TGTGCCAGCAGTTTGCCGGGACAGCCTTCCTACGAGCAGTACTTC.

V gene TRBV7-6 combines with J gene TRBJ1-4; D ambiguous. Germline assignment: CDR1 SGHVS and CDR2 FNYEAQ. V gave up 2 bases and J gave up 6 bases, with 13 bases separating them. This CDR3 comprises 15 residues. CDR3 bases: TGTGCCAGCAGCTTACGTGTTGTGGAGTATGAAAAACTGTTTTTT. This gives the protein CASSLRVVEYEKLFF.

The CDR3 sequence: CASSVGQGLDQPQHF. The CDR3 nucleotides read TGTGCCAGTAGTGTGGGACAGGGCTTAGATCAGCCCCAGCATTTT. This chain connects TRBV19 to TRBJ1-5, with 9 bases matching TRBD1. Losses at the gene ends were 5 bases for V and 5 bases for J; bases not matched to a gene: 7. The CDR3 has 15 residues. Germline V lookup: CDR1 LNHDA, CDR2 SQIVND (reference sequence).

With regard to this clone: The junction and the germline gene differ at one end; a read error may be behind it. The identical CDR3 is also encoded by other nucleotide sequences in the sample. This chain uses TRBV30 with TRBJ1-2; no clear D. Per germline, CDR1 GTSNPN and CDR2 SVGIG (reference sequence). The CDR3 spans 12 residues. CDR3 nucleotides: TGCGCCTGGGAGCCGATGCACTATGGCTACACCTTC. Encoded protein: CAWEPMHYGYTF.

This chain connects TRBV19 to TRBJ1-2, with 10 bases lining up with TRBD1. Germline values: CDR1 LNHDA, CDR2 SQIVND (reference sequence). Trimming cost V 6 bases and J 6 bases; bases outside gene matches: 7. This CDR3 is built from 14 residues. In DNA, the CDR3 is TGTGCCAGTAGCCCCAGACAGGGGGCTAATGGCTACACCTTC. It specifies CASSPRQGANGYTF.